This T cell receptor (beta chain) derives from a study of monozygotic twins with inflammatory bowel disease. One entry per CDR3 protein, without DNA, is what TCRdb gives after re-calling the 5' RACE reads. Its listing shows approximately 400,000 distinct CDR3 sequences. CDR1 is SGHDT and CDR2 is YYEEEE in the germline V gene. CDR3 length: 19 amino acids. The sequence was collected from a human donor with ulcerative colitis or Crohn's disease, or a healthy co-twin of an affected twin (not recorded which). The sequenced material came from blood. The chain employs TRBV5-6 and TRBJ2-2; checking the TCRdb D call of TRBD2 is not possible without DNA. The CDR3 loop reads CASSPETSGGFANTGELFF. Full variable domain (missing parts from reference TRBV5-6 and TRBJ2-2): DAGVTQSPTHLIKTRGQQVTLRCSPKSGHDTVSWYQQALGQGPQFIFQYYEEEERQRGNFPDRFSGHQFPNYSSELNVNALLLGDSALYLCASSPETSGGFANTGELFFGEGSRLTVL.